Reported below is one TCR beta chain. The data stem from a study of PD-1 blockade in classical Hodgkin lymphoma. Germline CDR1 is SQVTM and CDR2 is ANQGSEA. Trimming removed 7 bases at V and 1 base at J, with 14 bases between. The CDR3 spans 14 residues. The table came from immunoSEQ multiplex PCR; TCRdb's copy has only in-frame clones and leaves some out. The profile shows fewer than 110,000 clones, approximately 90% of them singletons. Exposure to brentuximab vedotin varied, and each patient had relapsed following autologous stem cell transplantation. Complete response, partial response or progressive disease was recorded as best response.

The sample consisted of peripheral blood mononuclear cells (PBMCs), taken before the second cycle of nivolumab. J is TRBJ2-1 and V is TRBV29-1; possible D gene TRBD1, 5 bases. The receptor's source is a human donor with classical Hodgkin lymphoma. For the CDR3, the DNA is TGCAGCGCCGAAGGGGTCAGGTCCTACAATGAGCAGTTCTTC. This gives the protein CSAEGVRSYNEQFF.